Listed here are 18 T cell receptor beta chains from one sample, sequenced in a study of persistence of HIV-infected CD4 T cells. The stimulus was an HIV-1 Gag 15-mer peptide pool, about 1 ug/peptide/mL. CD4+ T cells upregulating both CD40 ligand and CD69 were sorted as responding cells. For these receptors, no antigen is known. Sequencing used immunoSEQ version 4 in survey mode. Data came from immunoSEQ multiplex PCR; TCRdb stores just in-frame clones and leaves some out. The sample has approximately 25,000 clones, 74% seen once; the top ten hold around 1.8%. The source was CD4+ T cells sorted from PBMCs after 18-hour stimulation, collected from a patient who received antiretroviral therapy. The receptors derive from an adult man with HIV who was CMV-seropositive.

J is TRBJ2-7 and V is TRBV11-2, with 9 bases lining up with TRBD2. CDR3 length: 15 amino acids. V was clipped by 5 bases and J by 3 bases; unmatched bases: 8. CDR1 and CDR2 from the germline V gene are SGHAT and FQNNGV. CDR3 region: CASSPERGAFYEQYF. In DNA form, the CDR3 reads TGTGCCAGCAGCCCCGAGCGGGGGGCCTTCTACGAGCAGTACTTC.

This clone appeared a single time. The J gene is TRBJ1-4, the V gene TRBV7-9, with D possibly matching TRBD1 (6 bases). From germline, CDR1 is SEHNR and CDR2 FQNEAQ (reference sequence). With 5 bases removed from V and 8 bases from J, the gap between germline ends came to 18 bases. The CDR3 is 15 amino acids. The CDR3 region is CASSRPGGAEEKLFF. The CDR3, as DNA: TGTGCCAGCAGCCGCCCGGGGGGGGCGGAGGAAAAACTGTTTTTT.

V gene TRBV6-5 combines with J gene TRBJ1-1, with 9 bases matching TRBD1. The CDR3 consists of 15 residues. The V segment lost 6 bases and the J segment 0 bases; nucleotides outside the gene matches: 5. The germline gives CDR1 MNHEY, CDR2 SVGAGI. CDR3 amino acids: CASRDRGIMNTEAFF. Here the CDR3 DNA reads TGTGCCAGCAGGGACAGGGGAATCATGAACACTGAAGCTTTCTTT.

The rearrangement links TRBV5-1 to TRBJ1-5; TRBD1 matches 7 bases. Germline V gene lookup returns CDR1 SGHRS and CDR2 YFSETQ. The CDR3 length is 15 residues. V lost 4 bases and J lost 2; bases outside the gene matches: 6. CDR3: CASSDKQGRNQPQHF. The CDR3 nucleotides are TGCGCCAGCAGCGACAAACAGGGGCGCAATCAGCCCCAGCATTTT.

This clone was detected a few times. The CDR3: CASSLEGGPNTGELFF. CDR3 coding DNA: TGTGCCAGCAGCTTGGAGGGGGGACCGAACACCGGGGAGCTGTTTTTT. V gene TRBV5-4 combines with J gene TRBJ2-2; D might be TRBD1 or TRBD2, each matching 6 bases. V was shortened by 0 bases and J by 0 bases, with 9 bases between the two germline ends. CDR3 length: 16 amino acids. Germline V gene data show CDR1 as SGHNT and CDR2 as YYREEE (reference sequence).

Concerning this clone: One end of the junction is discordant with germline, which a read error may explain. The rearrangement joins TRBV2 to TRBJ2-1; D call uncertain. Looked up from germline, CDR1 is SNHLY and CDR2 is FYNNEI. The CDR3 has 11 residues. DNA for the CDR3: TGTGCCAGCAGTGCTTACAATGGGCAGTTCTTC. This codes for CASSAYNGQFF.

V and J are TRBV7-2 and TRBJ2-6, with D unclear. V was clipped by 3 bases and J by 0 bases, with 3 bases between them. The CDR3 extends over 14 amino acids. Germline assignment: CDR1 SGHTA and CDR2 FQGNSA. CDR3 amino acids: CASSFNSGANVLTF. The CDR3 nucleotides read TGTGCCAGCAGCTTTAACTCTGGGGCCAACGTCCTGACTTTC.

The sample holds one count of this clone. The rearrangement links TRBV27 to TRBJ2-3, with 7 bases identical to TRBD1. The germline V gene encodes CDR1 MNHEY and CDR2 SMNVEV (reference sequence). The CDR3 is 14 residues long. With 7 bases clipped from V and 0 bases from J, the junction kept 4 bases outside the gene matches. CDR3 in DNA: TGTGCCAGCAAGACAGGGCGGAGCACAGATACGCAGTATTTT. Protein product: CASKTGRSTDTQYF.

This sequence joins TRBV5-1 and TRBJ2-5; 7 bases are shared with TRBD1. The CDR3 is 15 amino acids. CDR1 is SGHRS and CDR2 is YFSETQ in the germline V gene. The J segment lost 5 bases and the V segment lost 4 bases, leaving 11 bases of the junction unmatched. The CDR3 region has the DNA TGCGCCAGCAGCACGGAGATTAGGGGGCTTGAGACCCAGTACTTC. It specifies CASSTEIRGLETQYF.

The chain links TRBV30 to TRBJ2-7; D may be TRBD1 or TRBD2 (5 bases each). This CDR3 is 14 amino acids long. The V end lost 1 base, the J end lost 6 bases, and 16 bases lay between the germline ends. Germline V lookup: CDR1 GTSNPN, CDR2 SVGIG (reference sequence). The CDR3 DNA is TGTGCCTGGAGTGCGGCAGGGACGCGGCGCGAGCAGTACTTC. Protein: CAWSAAGTRREQYF.

A few counts support this clone. This rearrangement joins TRBV10-2 to TRBJ2-7, with D possibly matching TRBD2 (5 bases). The CDR3 length is 14 residues. The germline CDR1 and CDR2 sequences are WSHSY and SAAADI. V lost 4 bases and J lost 2, with 12 bases in between. In DNA, the CDR3 is TGCGCCAGCAGTGCACCGGGGAGAACCTACGAGCAGTACTTC. Its translation is CASSAPGRTYEQYF.

The rearrangement uses TRBV5-1 and TRBJ1-2; D is unresolved. V was pared by 1 base and J by 2 bases, with 12 bases between. CDR1 is SGHRS and CDR2 is YFSETQ in the germline V gene. The CDR3 has 15 amino acids. For the CDR3, the DNA is TGCGCCAGCAGCTTGTACGCAGGAGAGAACTATGGCTACACCTTC. Translated: CASSLYAGENYGYTF.

The DNA of the CDR3 is TGTGCCAGCAGTTACGCTAGAAGCCGACAGGGCGAGCAGTACTTC. Encoded protein: CASSYARSRQGEQYF. The chain links TRBV6-5 to TRBJ2-7; 7 nucleotides line up with TRBD1. The CDR3 contains 15 residues. Germline CDR1 MNHEY, CDR2 SVGAGI. Losses at the gene ends were 2 bases for V and 6 bases for J; bases not matched to a gene: 10.

DNA for the CDR3: TGTGCCAGCAGCCGGAGTCACGAGTACGAGCAGTACTTC. It is translated as CASSRSHEYEQYF. The chain recombines TRBV4-2 with TRBJ2-7; D is uncertain. The CDR3 runs to 13 residues. The V and J ends lost 4 bases and 4 bases respectively, with 11 bases between them. CDR1 and CDR2 (germline): LGHNA, YNFKEQ.

Relative to its sample, this clone is large. The chain is built from TRBV5-1 and TRBJ1-3; possible D gene TRBD1, 5 bases. Trimming pared 4 bases from V and 0 bases from J, leaving 17 bases between. Germline V gene lookup returns CDR1 SGHRS and CDR2 YFSETQ. The CDR3 consists of 17 residues. Here the CDR3 DNA reads TGCGCCAGCAGCCCCCAGCAGGGAGGACTCTCTGGAAACACCATATATTTT. Protein product: CASSPQQGGLSGNTIYF.

There are a few counts of this clone. The rearrangement links TRBV4-1 to TRBJ2-3; tentative D call: TRBD2 (5 bases). This CDR3 is built from 16 residues. CDR1 is MGHRA and CDR2 is YSYEKL in the germline V gene. Trimming removed 0 bases at V and 3 bases at J, with 13 bases between. Written as DNA, the CDR3 is TGCGCCAGCAGCCAAGATTTAGCTCCGGGGACAGATACGCAGTATTTT. Residues: CASSQDLAPGTDTQYF.

The gene calls are TRBV2 and TRBJ1-6, with 8 bases that match TRBD1. Germline V lookup: CDR1 SNHLY, CDR2 FYNNEI. V was pared by 8 bases and J by 8 bases, with 11 bases of the junction left unmatched. This CDR3 is 15 amino acids long. The CDR3 bases are TGTGCCAGCGCCCTAGGGAGGACAGGGCATTCACCCCTCCACTTT. It encodes CASALGRTGHSPLHF.

This chain links TRBV5-6 with TRBJ1-2; 8 positions agree with TRBD1. Germline loops: CDR1 SGHDT, CDR2 YYEEEE. This CDR3 has 15 residues. With 0 bases clipped from V and 3 bases from J, the junction kept 4 bases outside the gene matches. The CDR3 DNA reads TGTGCCAGCAGCTTGGCCCAGGGGGCCCACTATGGCTACACCTTC. This sequence encodes CASSLAQGAHYGYTF.